The clone carrying this T cell receptor (beta chain) was seen more than once but under ten times. This entry comes from a study of blood T cell repertoires in COVID-19. Study-wide context: The origin of the acute and convalescent COVID-19 samples was the United States, Italy and Spain. T cells, B-cell-depleted T cells, or PBMCs supplied cDNA or gDNA.

From germline, CDR1 is SQVTM and CDR2 ANQGSEA. The CDR3 is 13 residues long. The ends were cut back, 6 bases at V and 5 bases at J, with 15 bases in the middle. Per the original methods: Scientists estimated how many nucleated cells there were by amplifying reference gene primers. The repertoire was sequenced with immunoSEQ multiplex PCR; TCRdb's copy has only in-frame clones and lacks some. The DNA gave D and trimming, while V, J and clone size come from that table. The table includes under 20,000 clones, 65% to 85% detected once. This chain links TRBV29-1 with TRBJ2-3; D gene uncertain. Sequencing used peripheral blood. The clonotype originates from a human donor in a cohort sampled during active COVID-19. The DNA for the CDR3 is TGCAGCGTCTTAATGTCGTTTGTAGATACGCAGTATTTT. Translated: CSVLMSFVDTQYF.